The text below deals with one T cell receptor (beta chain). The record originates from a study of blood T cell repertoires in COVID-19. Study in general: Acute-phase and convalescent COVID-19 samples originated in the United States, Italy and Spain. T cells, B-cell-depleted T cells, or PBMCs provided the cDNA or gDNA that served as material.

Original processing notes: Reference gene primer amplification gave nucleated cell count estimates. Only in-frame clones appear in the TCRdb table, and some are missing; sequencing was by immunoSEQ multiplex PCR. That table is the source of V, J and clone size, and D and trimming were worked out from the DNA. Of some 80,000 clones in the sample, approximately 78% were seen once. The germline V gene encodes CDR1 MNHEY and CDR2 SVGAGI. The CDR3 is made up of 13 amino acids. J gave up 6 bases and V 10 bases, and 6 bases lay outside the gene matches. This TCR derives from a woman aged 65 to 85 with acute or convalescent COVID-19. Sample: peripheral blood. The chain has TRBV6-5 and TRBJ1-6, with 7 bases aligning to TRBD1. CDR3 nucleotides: TGTGCCACCGGACAGGAGATTAATTCACCCCTCCACTTT. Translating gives CATGQEINSPLHF.